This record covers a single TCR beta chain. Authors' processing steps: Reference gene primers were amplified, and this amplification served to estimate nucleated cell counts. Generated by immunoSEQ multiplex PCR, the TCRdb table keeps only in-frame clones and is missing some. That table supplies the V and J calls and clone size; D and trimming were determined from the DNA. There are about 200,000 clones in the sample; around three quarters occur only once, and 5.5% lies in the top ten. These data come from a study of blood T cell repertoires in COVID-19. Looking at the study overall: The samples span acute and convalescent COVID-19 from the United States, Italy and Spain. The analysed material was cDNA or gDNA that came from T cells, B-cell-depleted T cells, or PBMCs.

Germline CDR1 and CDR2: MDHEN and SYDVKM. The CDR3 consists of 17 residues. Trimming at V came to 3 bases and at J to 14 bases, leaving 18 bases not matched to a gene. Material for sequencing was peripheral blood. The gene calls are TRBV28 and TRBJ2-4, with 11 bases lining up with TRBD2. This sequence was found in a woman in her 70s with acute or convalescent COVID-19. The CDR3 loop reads CASSFGTLAGVSFREYF. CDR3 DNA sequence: TGTGCCAGCAGTTTTGGGACACTAGCGGGAGTTTCTTTCCGCGAGTACTTC.